The present T cell receptor beta chain was sequenced within a study of T cells after yellow fever vaccination. The sample holds a few counts of this clonotype. This CDR3 is 14 amino acids long. Germline V gene lookup returns CDR1 SEHNR and CDR2 FQNEAQ (reference sequence). V dropped 5 bases and J dropped 4 bases, with 14 bases sitting between them. A process of 5'RACE template switching, which added a universal primer site and UMIs, was used to make TCR cDNA. TCRdb analysed the 5' RACE reads with MiXCR anew, one entry per CDR3 protein. The data contain 200,000 to 250,000 distinct CDR3 sequences, 6.9% of them singletons.

The sequencing here drew on CD4+ T cells sorted from PBMCs, taken 15 days after the yellow fever booster vaccination. The sequence came from a young man who received the YFV17D yellow fever vaccine. The chain has TRBV7-9 and TRBJ1-2; D is unresolved. This CDR3 is CASSPTGPSYGYTF. The CDR3 coding sequence is TGTGCCAGCAGCCCAACGGGCCCGAGCTATGGCTACACCTTC.